These 23 T cell receptor beta chains were sequenced from one sample in a study of blood T cell repertoires in COVID-19. Data came from immunoSEQ multiplex PCR; TCRdb stores just in-frame clones and leaves some out. The repertoire includes around 110,000 clones, approximately 82% of them detected once, and under 3% sits in the top ten. Sequencing was carried out using peripheral blood. The receptors stem from a man aged 25 to 45 with acute or convalescent COVID-19.

The chain has TRBV9 and TRBJ1-1; possible D gene TRBD1, 6 bases. The CDR3 length is 14 residues. V gave up 2 bases and J gave up 7 bases, with 15 bases separating them. The V gene's germline CDR1 is SGDLS and CDR2 YYNGEE. CDR3 amino acids: CASSVAGASREAFF. DNA for the CDR3: TGTGCCAGCAGCGTTGCAGGGGCTAGTCGTGAAGCTTTCTTT.

The chain employs TRBV5-1 and TRBJ1-3; D is unclear. Trimming left V 5 bases short and J 0 bases short, with 12 bases between. Germline V lookup: CDR1 SGHRS, CDR2 YFSETQ. The CDR3 length is 15 residues. Written as DNA, the CDR3 is TGCGCCAGCAGGAGATCAAGAGACTCTGGAAACACCATATATTTT. Translated, it gives CASRRSRDSGNTIYF.

V is TRBV10-1 and J is TRBJ2-3, with TRBD2 identical over 9 bases. V lost 3 bases and J lost 7; bases outside the gene matches: 5. Germline V gives CDR1 WNHNN, CDR2 SYGVQD (reference sequence). The CDR3 is 14 amino acids. As DNA, the CDR3 is TGCGCCAGCAGTGACGCGGGGGGGCGATATACGCAGTATTTT. Encoded protein: CASSDAGGRYTQYF.

The gene calls are TRBV10-3 and TRBJ2-6, with 8 bases that match TRBD1. J was trimmed by 2 bases and V by 8 bases; bases with no gene match: 8. Germline loops: CDR1 ENHRY, CDR2 SYGVKD. The CDR3 covers 16 residues. The DNA of the CDR3 is TGTGCCATCCACGGACAGGGTTTGGCTGGGGCCAACGTCCTGACTTTC. This codes for CAIHGQGLAGANVLTF.

This chain connects TRBV15 to TRBJ2-5, with TRBD1 matching over 9 bases. V shed 7 bases and J 2 bases; nucleotides not matched to a gene: 11. The CDR3 sequence is 16 residues long. Germline V CDR1 and CDR2: LNHNV, YYDKDF (reference sequence). CDR3 amino acids: CATTPLTGGGQETQYF. The CDR3, as DNA: TGTGCCACCACCCCCCTGACAGGGGGAGGTCAAGAGACCCAGTACTTC.

The chain has TRBV5-6 and TRBJ1-6; D may be TRBD1 (5 bases). With 1 base removed from V and 10 bases from J, the gap between germline ends came to 9 bases. From germline, CDR1 is SGHDT and CDR2 YYEEEE. The CDR3 consists of 13 residues. CDR3 sequence reads: CASSLTGVSPLHF. CDR3 sequence (DNA): TGTGCCAGCAGCTTGACGGGGGTCTCACCCCTCCACTTT.

The gene calls are TRBV24-1 and TRBJ2-3; D not certain. This CDR3 contains 13 residues. V was trimmed by 4 bases and J by 2 bases, leaving 6 bases between them. The germline gives CDR1 KGHDR, CDR2 SFDVKD. CDR3 nucleotides: TGTGCCACCAGTGAGGGCCCCACAGATACGCAGTATTTT. Translated: CATSEGPTDTQYF.

V gene TRBV10-3 combines with J gene TRBJ2-1, with D perhaps TRBD1 (6 bases). The V end was cut by 10 bases, the J end by 5 bases, with 15 bases between. CDR1 and CDR2 from the germline V gene are ENHRY and SYGVKD. The CDR3 has 13 amino acids. CDR3 nucleotides: TGTGCCACCGAGAATGGACAGAACAATGAGCAGTTCTTC. As protein: CATENGQNNEQFF.

CDR3 DNA sequence: TGTGCCAGCTCACCAGGGACAGGGGCCTCTGGAAACACCATATATTTT. Translated, it gives CASSPGTGASGNTIYF. The chain carries TRBV18 and TRBJ1-3, with 10 bases lining up with TRBD1. CDR3 length: 16 residues. J lost 0 bases, V lost 2 bases, and 1 base had no gene match. Germline lookup yields CDR1 KGHSH and CDR2 LQKENI. Full variable domain (outside the CDR3, taken from reference TRBV18 and TRBJ1-3): NAGVMQNPRHLVRRRGQEARLRCSPMKGHSHVYWYRQLPEEGLKFMVYLQKENIIDESGMPKERFSAEFPKEGPSILRIQQVVRGDSAAYFCASSPGTGASGNTIYFGEGSWLTVV.

V gene TRBV30 combines with J gene TRBJ1-5; D ambiguous. The CDR3 covers 14 residues. Trimming removed 3 bases from V and 1 base from J, with 10 bases in between. The germline V gene has CDR1 GTSNPN and CDR2 SVGIG (reference sequence). The CDR3 reads CAWSLARSNQPQHF. As DNA, the CDR3 is TGTGCCTGGAGCCTGGCCAGGAGCAATCAGCCCCAGCATTTT.

Here the CDR3 DNA reads TGTGCCAGCAGCTTAAACACAGGGTGGAACACTGAAGCTTTCTTT. Encoded protein: CASSLNTGWNTEAFF. The chain couples TRBV11-2 to TRBJ1-1; a possible D gene is TRBD1 (6 bases). Between the trimmed V and J ends, which lost 2 bases and 1 base, there was a span of 11 bases. The CDR3 spans 15 residues. Germline-derived CDR1 and CDR2 are SGHAT and FQNNGV.

This clone was observed a handful of times. The CDR3 reads CASSLAGGHTDTQYF. The CDR3 DNA is TGTGCCAGCAGCTTGGCAGGAGGCCACACAGATACGCAGTATTTT. The chain is built from TRBV5-4 and TRBJ2-3; D is perhaps TRBD2 (5 bases). This CDR3 has 15 amino acids. CDR1 is SGHNT and CDR2 is YYREEE in the germline V gene (reference sequence). V shed 0 bases and J shed 2 bases, with 10 bases lying between them.

The chain carries TRBV3-1 (or the pseudogene TRBV3-2) and TRBJ1-6; the D is unclear. The germline V gene has CDR1 LGHDT and CDR2 YNNKEL (reference sequence). Trimming stripped 4 bases from V and 0 bases from J, with 19 bases between. The length of the CDR3 is 19 residues. CDR3 amino acids: CASSPPLSGSFSYNSPLHF. In nucleotides, the CDR3 is TGTGCCAGCAGCCCCCCATTATCGGGGTCTTTCTCCTATAATTCACCCCTCCACTTT.

This chain joins TRBV15 and TRBJ2-4; D might be TRBD2 (6 bases). Germline lookup yields CDR1 LNHNV and CDR2 YYDKDF (reference sequence). Deletions cut 1 base from V and 9 bases from J, with 16 bases between. CDR3 length equals 15 residues. DNA for the CDR3: TGTGCCACCAGCAGAGGCAGGGAGGTTGGGGGCATTCAGTACTTC. Protein product: CATSRGREVGGIQYF.

This clone turned up a few times. V usage is TRBV15 and J usage is TRBJ2-7, with 7 bases lining up with TRBD1. The CDR3 runs to 13 residues. Per the germline V gene, CDR1 is LNHNV and CDR2 is YYDKDF (reference sequence). The ends lost 6 bases at V and 3 bases at J; junction bases unmatched: 5. The CDR3 loop is CATSPTGNYEQYV. As DNA, the CDR3 is TGTGCCACCAGTCCGACAGGGAACTACGAGCAGTACGTC.

The chain carries TRBV18 and TRBJ2-2; no definite D call. The V gene lost 0 bases and the J gene lost 4 bases, with 9 bases spanning the gap. Germline assignment: CDR1 KGHSH and CDR2 LQKENI. The CDR3 consists of 15 residues. The CDR3 sequence is CASSPPRQFTGELFF. The CDR3 region has the DNA TGTGCCAGCTCACCACCGCGGCAGTTCACCGGGGAGCTGTTTTTT.

The chain combines TRBV6-1 with TRBJ1-2; D is unresolved. The V end was cut by 0 bases, the J end by 6 bases, with 11 bases between. This CDR3 is built from 14 residues. Germline CDR1 MNHNS, CDR2 SASEGT. CDR3 protein: CASSEAYSKNGYTF. The CDR3, as DNA: TGTGCCAGCAGTGAAGCGTACAGCAAGAATGGCTACACCTTC.

This chain connects TRBV6-1 to TRBJ2-3, with 12 positions matching TRBD2. V shed 4 bases and J 3 bases; nucleotides not matched to a gene: 5. Per germline, CDR1 MNHNS and CDR2 SASEGT. The CDR3 runs 16 residues. The CDR3 nucleotides read TGTGCCAGCAGTGTCCGAACTAGCGGGAGGACAGATACGCAGTATTTT. This sequence encodes CASSVRTSGRTDTQYF.

The chain combines TRBV6-5 with TRBJ1-2; perhaps TRBD1 as D (5 bases). CDR1 and CDR2 from the germline V gene are MNHEY and SVGAGI. The CDR3 covers 15 residues. V shed 7 bases and J shed 4 bases, with 19 bases lying between them. The CDR3 coding sequence is TGTGCCAGCAACCATCGGGGGGGGATATCCTATGGCTACACCTTC. Translation gives CASNHRGGISYGYTF.

The gene calls are TRBV7-9 and TRBJ1-1, with D maybe TRBD1 (5 bases). There are 14 residues in the CDR3. The germline gives CDR1 SEHNR, CDR2 FQNEAQ (reference sequence). Trimming took off 5 bases at V and 8 bases at J, with 18 bases between the two ends. CDR3 sequence: CASSPYSPPGEAFF. The CDR3 bases are TGTGCCAGCAGCCCGTACAGTCCCCCAGGGGAAGCTTTCTTT.

Details on this clone: The junction shows a germline mismatch at one end, possibly a read error. The rearrangement links TRBV7-2 to TRBJ2-1, with 7 bases fitting TRBD2. CDR1 and CDR2 (germline): SGHTA, FQGNSA. The CDR3 sequence is 14 residues long. The CDR3 is CASSLASGYDEQFF. The CDR3 DNA follows: TGTGCCAGCAGCTTGGCTAGCGGCTACGATGAGCAGTTCTTC.

The chain has TRBV28 and TRBJ2-7; 9 positions agree with TRBD2. CDR1 is MDHEN, CDR2 SYDVKM, per germline. V was clipped by 6 bases and J by 3 bases; unmatched bases: 6. This CDR3 is built from 14 residues. CDR3 residues: CASRVAGEGYEQYV. In DNA form, the CDR3 reads TGTGCCAGCAGGGTAGCGGGAGAAGGCTACGAGCAGTACGTC.

This clone is judged medium-sized (0.01 to 0.1%). The rearrangement uses TRBV4-1 and TRBJ2-7; D is ambiguous. The CDR3 spans 16 residues. In germline, CDR1 is MGHRA, CDR2 YSYEKL. Trimming stripped 0 bases from V and 3 bases from J, with 15 bases between. The CDR3 loop is CASSQDLGNPSYEQYF. The CDR3 bases are TGCGCCAGCAGCCAAGATCTGGGCAACCCAAGCTACGAGCAGTACTTC.